A selection of T cell receptor beta chains follows, all from one sample in a study of blood T cell repertoires in COVID-19. Assay used: immunoSEQ multiplex PCR; TCRdb lists only in-frame clones, some missing. This sample has roughly 120,000 clones; around 80% occur once, and the top ten carry around 2.3%. The sample taken for sequencing was peripheral blood. The receptors come from a man in his forties or fifties with acute or convalescent COVID-19. Each CDR3 is given with its conserved first and last residue. Fields, in order: clone size, J gene, CDR3 length, V gene, CDR3 protein. Size tells how often a clone was seen (once, few, many) or the class of an expanded clone, and some rows leave it out.

>.|TRBJ1-6|17|TRBV11-2
CASSFSLYKRYDSPLHF
>.|TRBJ1-3|13|TRBV19
CASRQGMRNTIYF
>.|TRBJ1-5|14|TRBV5-8
CASSPDSSNQPQHF
>.|TRBJ2-1|16|TRBV7-9
CASRWGSETPGNEQFF
>once|TRBJ1-5|13|TRBV20-1
CSASRGGNQPQHF
>.|TRBJ1-1|13|TRBV27
CASGQGVKTEAFF
>.|TRBJ2-1|14|TRBV7-8
CASSEGQGDNEQFF
>.|TRBJ2-3|16|TRBV2
CASSESGGAQTDTQYF
>.|TRBJ2-2|13|TRBV29-1
CSVGGGGTGELFF
>.|TRBJ1-1|15|TRBV19
CASSTTGGGFTEAFF
>.|TRBJ2-2|16|TRBV9
CASSVVGGAATGELFF
>.|TRBJ2-3|12|TRBV27
CASSFRGDTQYF
>.|TRBJ2-1|14|TRBV6-6
CASSASGNYNEQFF
>once|TRBJ1-5|17|TRBV2
CASSLGTGDFSNQPQHF
>.|TRBJ1-1|16|TRBV2
CASSELSGLLHTEAFF
>.|TRBJ1-5|15|TRBV4-1
CASSQWDRRDQPQHF
>.|TRBJ2-7|14|TRBV11-2
CASSLGTGPYEQYF
>once|TRBJ2-1|15|TRBV6-2/TRBV6-3
CASSYGGGSYNEQFF
>.|TRBJ2-3|17|TRBV7-9
CASSLRLALSGTDTQYF
>once|TRBJ2-7|15|TRBV6-5
CASSYSKQGPYEQYF
>once|TRBJ2-5|15|TRBV28
CASTNPGQGEETQYF
>.|TRBJ1-1|18|TRBV7-3
CASSHHPGQGALNTEAFF
>.|TRBJ1-1|16|TRBV7-9
CASRARPAFANTEAFF
>.|TRBJ1-5|16|TRBV5-6
CASSLRAGWKNQPQHF
>.|TRBJ2-7|15|TRBV27
CASSPVIPSSYEQYF
>few|TRBJ1-5|17|TRBV7-8
CASSMDVWTGGDQPQHF
>.|TRBJ2-2|13|TRBV13
CASSLGRAGELFF
>.|TRBJ1-4|16|TRBV7-6
CASSLGGDRGHEKLFF
>once|TRBJ2-6|15|TRBV18
CASSQDSSGANVLTF
>.|TRBJ2-3|16|TRBV5-4
CASSLRAGGDTDTQYF
>.|TRBJ1-1|15|TRBV25-1
CASSDLRGRNTEAFF
>.|TRBJ1-1|14|TRBV5-1
CASSSRQGVTEAFF
>.|TRBJ1-2|15|TRBV28
CASSLPQGHNYGYTF
>.|TRBJ1-1|15|TRBV4-1
CASSQEPGRRTEAFF
>.|TRBJ1-2|16|TRBV3-1/TRBV3-2
CASSQVGGGTNYGYTF
>.|TRBJ1-5|13|TRBV2
CASSPGGGQPQHF
>.|TRBJ1-6|15|TRBV7-9
CASSLVRQLNSPLHF
>.|TRBJ2-2|16|TRBV11-3
CASSLGGTLNTGELFF
>.|TRBJ2-1|14|TRBV10-3
CAISELRIDNEQFF
>once|TRBJ1-5|13|TRBV2
CASSRELNQPQHF
>.|TRBJ1-6|16|TRBV18
CASSFDRSSYNSPLHF
>few|TRBJ2-7|15|TRBV18
CASSPPRRGAYEQYF
>once|TRBJ2-1|15|TRBV7-3
CASSFGQGAGDEQFF
>.|TRBJ1-1|13|TRBV29-1
CSVEDRGGTEAFF
>few|TRBJ1-3|14|TRBV28
CASSLGSEGNTIYF
>.|TRBJ2-2|19|TRBV11-2
CASSLGAGTSGANTGELFF
>.|TRBJ2-7|14|TRBV27
CASSQTGASYEQYF
>many|TRBJ2-7|14|TRBV4-1
CASSPDRSSYEQYF